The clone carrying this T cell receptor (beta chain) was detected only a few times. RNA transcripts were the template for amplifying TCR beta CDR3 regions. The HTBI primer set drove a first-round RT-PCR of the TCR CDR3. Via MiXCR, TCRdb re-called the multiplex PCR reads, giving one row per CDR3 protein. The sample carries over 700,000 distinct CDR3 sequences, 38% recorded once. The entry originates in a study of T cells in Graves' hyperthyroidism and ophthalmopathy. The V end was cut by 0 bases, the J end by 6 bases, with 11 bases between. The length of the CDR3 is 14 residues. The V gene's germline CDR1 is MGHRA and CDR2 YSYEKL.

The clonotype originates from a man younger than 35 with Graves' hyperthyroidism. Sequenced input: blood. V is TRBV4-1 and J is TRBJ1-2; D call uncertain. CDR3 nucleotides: TGCGCCAGCAGCCAAGATTTGGAGCAGGATGGCTACACCTTC. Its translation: CASSQDLEQDGYTF.